Below, 14 T cell receptor beta chains from the same sample are listed, as sequenced in a study of blood T cell repertoires in COVID-19. Assay used: immunoSEQ multiplex PCR; TCRdb lists only in-frame clones, some missing. The table shows 80,000 to 100,000 clones, with 81% occurring only once. The specimen sequenced was peripheral blood. The receptors were gathered from a man in his sixties with acute or convalescent COVID-19.

J is TRBJ1-2 and V is TRBV12-3 or TRBV12-4; D not certain. The CDR3 extends over 11 amino acids. Trimming stripped 4 bases from V and 7 bases from J, with 7 bases between. CDR3 DNA: TGTGCCAGCAGTTCATTTTCTGGCTACACCTTC. This codes for CASSSFSGYTF.

V is TRBV2 and J is TRBJ1-1, with a weak D call TRBD1 (5 bases). This CDR3 comprises 14 residues. Trimming took off 4 bases at V and 5 bases at J, with 14 bases between the two ends. From germline, CDR1 is SNHLY and CDR2 FYNNEI. The CDR3 region is CASSGRGVYTEAFF. DNA for the CDR3: TGTGCCAGCAGTGGTCGGGGGGTGTATACTGAAGCTTTCTTT. The full variable domain, in which reference TRBV2 and TRBJ1-1 provide the parts outside the CDR3, is EPEVTQTPSHQVTQMGQEVILRCVPISNHLYFYWYRQILGQKVEFLVSFYNNEISEKSEIFDDQFSVERPDGSNFTLKIRSTKLEDSAMYFCASSGRGVYTEAFFGQGTRLTVV.

This clone showed up just a few times. The chain carries TRBV10-1 and TRBJ1-2, with D hard to call. The V end was cut by 6 bases, the J end by 4 bases, with 12 bases between. The CDR3 runs to 13 residues. From germline, CDR1 is WNHNN and CDR2 SYGVQD (reference sequence). The CDR3 reads CASSDRPGYGYTF. The CDR3 nucleotides read TGCGCCAGCAGCGACCGGCCGGGCTATGGCTACACCTTC.

The chain carries TRBV30 and TRBJ1-1; D is uncertain. The CDR3 totals 14 residues. Trimming removed 3 bases at V and 0 bases at J, with 11 bases between. CDR1 and CDR2 (germline): GTSNPN, SVGIG (reference sequence). Written as DNA, the CDR3 is TGTGCCTGGAGGGTCGACGGGGTGAACACTGAAGCTTTCTTT. This encodes CAWRVDGVNTEAFF.

J is TRBJ1-1 and V is TRBV15; 9 bases align to TRBD1. V lost 5 bases and J lost 5; bases outside the gene matches: 15. This CDR3 is built from 17 residues. Germline CDR1 reads LNHNV; CDR2 reads YYDKDF (reference sequence). The DNA for the CDR3 is TGTGCCACCAGCTTCGGACAGGGGAGATCCGGGGGGACTGAAGCTTTCTTT. As protein: CATSFGQGRSGGTEAFF.

The chain recombines TRBV7-9 with TRBJ1-1; possibly TRBD1 for D (5 bases). CDR3 size: 15 residues. Germline CDR1 is SEHNR and CDR2 is FQNEAQ (reference sequence). V was clipped by 2 bases and J by 5 bases, with 15 bases between them. The CDR3 DNA follows: TGTGCCAGCAGCTTATCAAACGCGGGGGGGACTGAAGCTTTCTTT. It codes for CASSLSNAGGTEAFF.

This sequence joins TRBV18 and TRBJ1-1, with no clear D. Trimming removed 2 bases from V and 4 bases from J, with 8 bases in between. Germline lookup yields CDR1 KGHSH and CDR2 LQKENI. This CDR3 comprises 13 residues. This chain's CDR3 is CASSPSLATEAFF. For the CDR3, the DNA is TGTGCCAGCTCACCAAGTTTGGCCACTGAAGCTTTCTTT.

The V call is TRBV30, the J call TRBJ2-6; tentatively, D is TRBD1 (5 bases). V lost 3 bases, J lost 1 base, and 16 bases lay in between. Germline values: CDR1 GTSNPN, CDR2 SVGIG (reference sequence). The CDR3 extends over 17 amino acids. The CDR3: CAWRRTFSLSGANVLTF. The CDR3 DNA is TGTGCCTGGAGAAGGACATTTAGCTTGTCTGGGGCCAACGTCCTGACTTTC.

The chain employs TRBV11-2 and TRBJ2-1; a weak D match, TRBD2 (6 bases). Germline CDR1 SGHAT, CDR2 FQNNGV. The CDR3 runs to 16 residues. V shed 4 bases and J shed 5 bases, with 18 bases lying between them. CDR3 nucleotides: TGTGCCAGCAGCTCCAGGAAGGCTAGCGAACACAATGAGCAGTTCTTC. Residues: CASSSRKASEHNEQFF.

This clone appeared a single time. The gene calls are TRBV6-2 or TRBV6-3 and TRBJ1-3; D ambiguous. Germline assignment: CDR1 MNHEY and CDR2 SVGEGT. This CDR3 is built from 15 residues. V shed 2 bases and J shed 0 bases, with 8 bases lying between them. The CDR3 protein is CASSYGGLSGNTIYF. The CDR3 nucleotides read TGTGCCAGCAGTTACGGCGGACTCTCTGGAAACACCATATATTTT.

The V and J genes are TRBV7-2 and TRBJ1-1; no clear D. V gave up 5 bases and J gave up 12 bases, with 16 bases separating them. The CDR3 consists of 12 residues. Germline V gene data show CDR1 as SGHTA and CDR2 as FQGNSA. The CDR3 sequence: CASSRVGLAPFF. DNA for the CDR3: TGTGCCAGCAGCCGGGTCGGACTAGCACCTTTCTTT. Based on the CDR3 plus reference TRBV7-2 and TRBJ1-1, the full variable domain is GAGVSQSPSNKVTEKGKDVELRCDPISGHTALYWYRQSLGQGLEFLIYFQGNSAPDKSGLPSDRFSAERTGGSVSTLTIQRTQQEDSAVYLCASSRVGLAPFFGQGTRLTVV.

This clone was recorded a few times. The V and J genes are TRBV19 and TRBJ1-5; 11 nucleotides agree with TRBD1. The junction had 19 bases not matched to a gene; V was cut back by 9 bases and J by 3 bases. Germline values: CDR1 LNHDA, CDR2 SQIVND (reference sequence). The CDR3 runs 19 residues. This CDR3 reads CARPKAGRGTGGYNQPQHF. Here the CDR3 DNA reads TGTGCCAGGCCAAAGGCCGGTCGAGGGACAGGGGGATACAATCAGCCCCAGCATTTT.

This chain joins TRBV11-3 and TRBJ2-7, with a tentative D call TRBD2 (6 bases). The germline V gene has CDR1 SGHNT and CDR2 YENEEA. The CDR3 extends over 14 amino acids. V lost 4 bases to trimming and J lost 4 bases, with 14 bases between them. This CDR3 is CASSWTGAPYEQYF. CDR3 nucleotides: TGTGCCAGCAGCTGGACGGGAGCTCCGTACGAGCAGTACTTC.

The gene calls are TRBV5-1 and TRBJ2-3; TRBD1 matches at 9 bases. The V and J ends lost 5 bases and 3 bases, in that order; junction bases with no gene match: 4. The germline V gene has CDR1 SGHRS and CDR2 YFSETQ. The CDR3 sequence is 14 residues long. The CDR3 sequence: CASSETGGTDTQYF. For the CDR3, the DNA is TGCGCCAGCAGTGAGACAGGGGGAACAGATACGCAGTATTTT.